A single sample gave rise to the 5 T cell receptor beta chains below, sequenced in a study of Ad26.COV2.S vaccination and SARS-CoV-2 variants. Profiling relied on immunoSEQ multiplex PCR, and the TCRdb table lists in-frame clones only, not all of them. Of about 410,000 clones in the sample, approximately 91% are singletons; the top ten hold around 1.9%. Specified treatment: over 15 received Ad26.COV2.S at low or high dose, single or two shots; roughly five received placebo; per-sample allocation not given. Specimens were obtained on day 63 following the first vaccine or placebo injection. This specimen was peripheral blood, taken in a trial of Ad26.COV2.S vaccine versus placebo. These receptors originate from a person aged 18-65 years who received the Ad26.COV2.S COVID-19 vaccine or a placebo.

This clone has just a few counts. The CDR3 nucleotides are TGTGCCAGCACCGAGAGGGGGAAGGGGCCCCAGCATTTT. Translating it yields CASTERGKGPQHF. This chain uses TRBV19 with TRBJ1-5; D is perhaps TRBD1 (6 bases). Germline CDR1 is LNHDA and CDR2 is SQIVND (reference sequence). The CDR3 covers 13 residues. V was clipped by 9 bases and J by 9 bases, with 18 bases between them.

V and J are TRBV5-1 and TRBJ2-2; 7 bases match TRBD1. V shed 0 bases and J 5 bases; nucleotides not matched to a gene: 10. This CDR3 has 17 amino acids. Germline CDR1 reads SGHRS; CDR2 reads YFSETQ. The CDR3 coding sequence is TGCGCCAGCAGCTTGGCGGCCACAGGGGTGAGAACCGGGGAGCTGTTTTTT. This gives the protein CASSLAATGVRTGELFF.

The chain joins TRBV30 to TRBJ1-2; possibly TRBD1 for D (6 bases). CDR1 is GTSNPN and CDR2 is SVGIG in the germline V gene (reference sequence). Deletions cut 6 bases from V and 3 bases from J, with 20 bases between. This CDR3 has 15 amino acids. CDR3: CACTSGGRKDYGYTF. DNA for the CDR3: TGTGCCTGTACTTCGGGGGGGCGTAAGGACTATGGCTACACCTTC.

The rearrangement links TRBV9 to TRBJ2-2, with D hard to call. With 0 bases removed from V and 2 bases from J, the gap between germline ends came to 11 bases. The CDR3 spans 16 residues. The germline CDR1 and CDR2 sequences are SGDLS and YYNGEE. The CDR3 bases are TGTGCCAGCAGCGTAGACCCATTCTTTAACACCGGGGAGCTGTTTTTT. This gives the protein CASSVDPFFNTGELFF. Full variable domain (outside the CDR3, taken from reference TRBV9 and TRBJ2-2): DSGVTQTPKHLITATGQRVTLRCSPRSGDLSVYWYQQSLDQGLQFLIQYYNGEERAKGNILERFSAQQFPDLHSELNLSSLELGDSALYFCASSVDPFFNTGELFFGEGSRLTVL.

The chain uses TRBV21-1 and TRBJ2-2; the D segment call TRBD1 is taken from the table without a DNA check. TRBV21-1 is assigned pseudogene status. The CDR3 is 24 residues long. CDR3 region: CASSKEGRGLHLPSLNANTGELFF. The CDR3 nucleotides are TGTGCCAGCAGCAAAGAGGGTAGGGGGCTCCACCTCCCCTCCCTCAACGCGAACACCGGGGAGCTGTTTTTT.